The rows below give T cell receptor beta chains drawn from one sample of a study of cytomegalovirus exposure and HLA in healthy donors. Profiling relied on immunoSEQ multiplex PCR, and the TCRdb table lists in-frame clones only, not all of them. This table has about 200,000 clones, approximately 79% appearing once. Sample: PBMCs. The receptor set was obtained from a woman younger than 45 in good health and CMV-seropositive. Both conserved end residues are part of each CDR3. Each record gives: V gene, J gene, CDR3 protein.

>TRBV7-9|TRBJ1-5
CASSFFGTLNQPQHF
>TRBV2|TRBJ1-4
CASSEMGQGFEKLFF
>TRBV9|TRBJ2-3
CASSGGLDQTDTQYF
>TRBV29-1|TRBJ1-2
CSVEDRKRRLNYGYTF
>TRBV11-3|TRBJ2-7
CASSAWTGNSYEQYF
>TRBV11-3|TRBJ2-6
CASSPHEAAGANVLTF
>TRBV7-9|TRBJ2-7
CASSRRRTSGTPGEQYF
>TRBV7-6|TRBJ2-7
CASSLAASGSIHEQYF
>TRBV7-9|TRBJ2-1
CASSPGPVAGLLRHEQFF
>TRBV4-3|TRBJ2-7
CASSSSGTGAYEQYF
>TRBV7-8|TRBJ1-5
CASRPTGTGEWPQHF
>TRBV4-1|TRBJ2-7
CASSQSGLAGAQEQYF
>TRBV9|TRBJ2-1
CASSVWGSGVNEQFF
>TRBV27|TRBJ2-4
CASSSQGVAKNIQYF
>TRBV4-1|TRBJ2-7
CASSRLGGGVSEQYF
>TRBV4-3|TRBJ2-7
CASSQDLAGTSYEQYF
>TRBV6-1|TRBJ2-7
CASSEYGGRGYEQYF
>TRBV15|TRBJ1-2
CATSRALKGDYTF
>TRBV27|TRBJ2-2
CASSSHLLPSGRSNTGELFF